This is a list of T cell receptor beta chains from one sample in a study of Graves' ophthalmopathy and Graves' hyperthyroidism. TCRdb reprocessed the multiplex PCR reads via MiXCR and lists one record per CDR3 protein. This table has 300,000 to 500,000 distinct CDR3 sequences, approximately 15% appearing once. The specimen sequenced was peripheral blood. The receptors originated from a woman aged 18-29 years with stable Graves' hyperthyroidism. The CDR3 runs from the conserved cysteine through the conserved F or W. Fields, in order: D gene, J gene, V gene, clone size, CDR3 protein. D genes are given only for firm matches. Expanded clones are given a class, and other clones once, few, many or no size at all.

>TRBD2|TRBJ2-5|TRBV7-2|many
CASSRGGGGTQYF
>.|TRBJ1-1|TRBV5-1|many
CASSKDGVTEAFF
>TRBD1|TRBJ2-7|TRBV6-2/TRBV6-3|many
CASTLPDRGLYEQYF
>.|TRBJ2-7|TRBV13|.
CASSPWTERAEQYF
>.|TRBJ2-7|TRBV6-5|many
CASRKAYEQYF
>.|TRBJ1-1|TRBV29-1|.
CSARPGGGGTEAFF
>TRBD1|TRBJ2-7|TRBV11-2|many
CASSFSGGEQYF
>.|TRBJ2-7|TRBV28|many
CASRRLDTYEQYF
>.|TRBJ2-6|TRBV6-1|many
CASSSEAAGANVLTF
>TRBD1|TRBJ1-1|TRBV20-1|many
CSAGPETGRTEAFF
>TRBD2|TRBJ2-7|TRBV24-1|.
CATSPGGGGYEQSF
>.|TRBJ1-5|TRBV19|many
CASSIGQMGQPQHF
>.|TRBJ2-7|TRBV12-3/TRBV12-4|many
CASSFAGAGTRYEQYF
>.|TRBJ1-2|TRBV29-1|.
CSVEWQGMDGYTF
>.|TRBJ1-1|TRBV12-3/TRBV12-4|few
CATKIGGLAEAFF
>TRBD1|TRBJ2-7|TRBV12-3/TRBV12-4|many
CASKPGTGTSVQYF
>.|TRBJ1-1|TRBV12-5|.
CASGPSWAEAFF
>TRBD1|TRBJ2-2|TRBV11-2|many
CASSTRRDRAYTGELFF
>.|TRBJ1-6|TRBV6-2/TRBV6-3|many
CASSYGSISPLHF
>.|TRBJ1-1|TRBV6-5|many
CASSYRGEAFF
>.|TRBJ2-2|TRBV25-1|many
CASSEAPALANTGELFF
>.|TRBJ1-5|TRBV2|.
CASSEGEVTRSNQPQHF
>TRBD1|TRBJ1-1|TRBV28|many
CASSPPGDREAFF
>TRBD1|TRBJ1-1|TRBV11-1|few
CASRYSGTGVGTEAFF
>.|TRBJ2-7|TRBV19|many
CASSVEFSGSYEQYF
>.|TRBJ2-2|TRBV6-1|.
CASSERGGANTGELFF
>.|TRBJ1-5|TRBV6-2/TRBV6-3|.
CASSPRRGSNQPQHF
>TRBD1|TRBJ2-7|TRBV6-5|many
CASSYRDSYHEQYF
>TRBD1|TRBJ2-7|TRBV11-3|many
CASSLDGGQGVYEQYF
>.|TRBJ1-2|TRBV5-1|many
CASSADGYGYTF
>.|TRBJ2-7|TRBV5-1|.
CASSSDKTYEQYF
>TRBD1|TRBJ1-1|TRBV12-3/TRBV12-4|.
CASTDTGGAAEAFF
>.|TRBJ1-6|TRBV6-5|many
CASSYSRSGRGRNSPLHF
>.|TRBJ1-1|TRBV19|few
CASSTRQITEAFF
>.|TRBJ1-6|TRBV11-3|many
CASSQESDTSPLHF
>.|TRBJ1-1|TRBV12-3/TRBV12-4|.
CASSPGSEAFF
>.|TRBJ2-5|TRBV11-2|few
CASSIQTRGETQYF
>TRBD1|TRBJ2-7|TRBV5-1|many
CASSLEPGGWYEQYF
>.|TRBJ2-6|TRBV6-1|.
CASTRVSGANVLTF
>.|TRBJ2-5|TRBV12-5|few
CASGSYMETQYF